The present entry profiles one TCR beta chain with its context. Conventional CD4+ T cells were sorted from blood as CD25-low CD127-high cells. V was shortened by 3 bases and J by 6 bases, with 14 bases between the two germline ends. Germline loops: CDR1 SGHAT, CDR2 FQNNGV. The CDR3 is 15 amino acids. This sample stems from a study of regulatory and conventional T cells in RAG deficiency. Some clones are missing from TCRdb's copy, which holds only in-frame ones; the method was immunoSEQ multiplex PCR. The table shows roughly 28,000 clones, with roughly 96% occurring only once. In addition, the sample was reused for a study of regulatory T cells. That source reports: The PCR used 52 TRBV and 13 TRBJ primers.

The V and J genes are TRBV11-2 and TRBJ2-2; maybe TRBD1 (6 bases). The sequenced material came from CD25- CD4+ T cells sorted from blood. The clonotype comes from a human donor in good health. CDR3 sequence reads: CASSFYRADPGELFF. The CDR3 DNA sequence: TGTGCCAGCAGCTTCTACAGGGCTGACCCCGGGGAGCTGTTTTTT.